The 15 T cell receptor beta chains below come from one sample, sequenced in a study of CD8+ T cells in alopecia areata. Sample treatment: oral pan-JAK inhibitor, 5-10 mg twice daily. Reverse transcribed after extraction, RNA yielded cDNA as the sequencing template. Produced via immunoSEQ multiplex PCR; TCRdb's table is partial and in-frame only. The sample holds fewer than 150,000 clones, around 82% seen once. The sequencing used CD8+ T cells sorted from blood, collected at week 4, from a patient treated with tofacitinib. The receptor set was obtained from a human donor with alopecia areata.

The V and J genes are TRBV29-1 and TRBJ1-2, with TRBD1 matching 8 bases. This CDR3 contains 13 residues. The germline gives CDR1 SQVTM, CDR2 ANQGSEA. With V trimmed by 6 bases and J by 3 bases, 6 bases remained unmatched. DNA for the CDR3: TGCAGCGTAACAGGGGGACAGGACTATGGCTACACCTTC. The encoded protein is CSVTGGQDYGYTF.

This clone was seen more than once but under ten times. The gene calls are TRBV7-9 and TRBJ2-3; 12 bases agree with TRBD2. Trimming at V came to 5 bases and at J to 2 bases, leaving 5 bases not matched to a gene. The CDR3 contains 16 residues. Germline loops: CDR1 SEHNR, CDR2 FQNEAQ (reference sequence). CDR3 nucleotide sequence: TGTGCCAGCAGCCCGTGGACTAGCGGGGTCACAGATACGCAGTATTTT. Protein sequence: CASSPWTSGVTDTQYF. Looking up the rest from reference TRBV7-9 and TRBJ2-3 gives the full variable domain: DTGVSQNPRHKITKRGQNVTFRCDPISEHNRLYWYRQTLGQGPEFLTYFQNEAQLEKSRLLSDRFSAERPKGSFSTLEIQRTEQGDSAMYLCASSPWTSGVTDTQYFGPGTRLTVL.

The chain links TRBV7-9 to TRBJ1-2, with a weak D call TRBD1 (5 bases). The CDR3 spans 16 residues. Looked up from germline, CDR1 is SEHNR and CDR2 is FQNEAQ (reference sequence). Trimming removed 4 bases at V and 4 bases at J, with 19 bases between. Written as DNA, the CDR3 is TGTGCCAGCAGCTCCCCCGACGACAGACGGCTCTATGGCTACACCTTC. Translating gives CASSSPDDRRLYGYTF.

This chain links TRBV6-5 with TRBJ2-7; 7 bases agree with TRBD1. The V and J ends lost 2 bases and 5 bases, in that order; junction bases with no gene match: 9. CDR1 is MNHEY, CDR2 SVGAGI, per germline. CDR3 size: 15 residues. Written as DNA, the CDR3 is TGTGCCAGCAGTTACGAGGCGACAGGGTCGCACGAGCAGTACTTC. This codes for CASSYEATGSHEQYF.

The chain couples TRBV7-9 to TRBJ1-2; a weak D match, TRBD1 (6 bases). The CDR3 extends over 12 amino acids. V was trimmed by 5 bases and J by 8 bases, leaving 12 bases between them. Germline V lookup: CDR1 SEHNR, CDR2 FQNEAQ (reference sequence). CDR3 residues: CASSLKGVGYTF. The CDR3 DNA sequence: TGTGCCAGCAGCCTGAAGGGGGTCGGCTACACCTTC.

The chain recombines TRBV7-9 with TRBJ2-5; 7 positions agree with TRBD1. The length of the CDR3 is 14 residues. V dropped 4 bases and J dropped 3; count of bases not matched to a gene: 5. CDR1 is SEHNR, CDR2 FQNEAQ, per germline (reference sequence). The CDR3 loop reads CASSSWDSKETQYF. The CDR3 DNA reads TGTGCCAGCAGCTCCTGGGACAGCAAAGAGACCCAGTACTTC.

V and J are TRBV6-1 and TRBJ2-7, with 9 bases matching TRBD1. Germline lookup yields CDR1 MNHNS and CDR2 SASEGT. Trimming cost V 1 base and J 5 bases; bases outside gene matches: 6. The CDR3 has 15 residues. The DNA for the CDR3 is TGTGCCAGCAGTGAAGAACAGGGGGCGGCCGACGAGCAGTACTTC. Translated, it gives CASSEEQGAADEQYF.

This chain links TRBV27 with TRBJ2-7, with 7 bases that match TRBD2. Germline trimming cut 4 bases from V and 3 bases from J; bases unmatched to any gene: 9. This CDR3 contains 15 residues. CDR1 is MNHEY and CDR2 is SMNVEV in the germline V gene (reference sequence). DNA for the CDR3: TGTGCCAGCAGTTCGGGAGCCTCGGGGGGCTACGAGCAGTACTTC. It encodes CASSSGASGGYEQYF.

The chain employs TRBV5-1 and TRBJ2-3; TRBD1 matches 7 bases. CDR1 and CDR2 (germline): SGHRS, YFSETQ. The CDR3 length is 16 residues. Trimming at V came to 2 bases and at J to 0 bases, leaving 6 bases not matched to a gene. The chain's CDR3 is CASSLQGPPSTDTQYF. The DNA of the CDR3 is TGCGCCAGCAGCTTACAGGGGCCCCCTAGCACAGATACGCAGTATTTT.

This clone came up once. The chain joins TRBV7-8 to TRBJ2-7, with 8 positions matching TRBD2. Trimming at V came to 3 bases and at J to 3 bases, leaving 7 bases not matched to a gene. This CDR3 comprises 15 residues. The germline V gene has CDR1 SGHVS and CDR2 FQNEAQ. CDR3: CASSLAPGGVYEQYF. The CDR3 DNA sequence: TGTGCCAGCAGCTTGGCGCCGGGGGGGGTCTACGAGCAGTACTTC.

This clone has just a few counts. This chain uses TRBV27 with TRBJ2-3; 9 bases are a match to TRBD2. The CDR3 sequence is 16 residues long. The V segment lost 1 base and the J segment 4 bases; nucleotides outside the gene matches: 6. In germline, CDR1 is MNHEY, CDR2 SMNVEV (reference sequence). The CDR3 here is CASSLFGRGGPDTQYF. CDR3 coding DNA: TGTGCCAGCAGTTTATTTGGGCGGGGGGGCCCAGATACGCAGTATTTT.

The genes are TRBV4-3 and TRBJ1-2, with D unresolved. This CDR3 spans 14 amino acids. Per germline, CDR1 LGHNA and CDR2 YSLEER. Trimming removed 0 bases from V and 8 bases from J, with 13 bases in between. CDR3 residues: CASSQEGLGLGYTF. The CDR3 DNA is TGCGCCAGCAGCCAAGAGGGCTTGGGGTTGGGCTACACCTTC.

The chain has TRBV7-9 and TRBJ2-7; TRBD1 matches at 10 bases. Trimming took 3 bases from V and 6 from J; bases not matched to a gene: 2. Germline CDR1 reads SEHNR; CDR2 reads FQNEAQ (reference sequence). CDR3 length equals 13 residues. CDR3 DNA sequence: TGTGCCAGCAGCTTTGGGACAGGGGTCGAGCAGTACTTC. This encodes CASSFGTGVEQYF. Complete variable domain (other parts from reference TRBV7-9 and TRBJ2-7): DTGVSQNPRHKITKRGQNVTFRCDPISEHNRLYWYRQTLGQGPEFLTYFQNEAQLEKSRLLSDRFSAERPKGSFSTLEIQRTEQGDSAMYLCASSFGTGVEQYFGPGTRLTVT.

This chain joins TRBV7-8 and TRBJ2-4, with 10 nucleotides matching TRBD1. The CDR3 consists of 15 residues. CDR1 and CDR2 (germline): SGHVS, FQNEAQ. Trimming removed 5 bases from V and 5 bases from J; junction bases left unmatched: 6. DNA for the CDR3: TGTGCCAGCAGCGGGACAGGGGTTCGTCAAAACATTCAGTACTTC. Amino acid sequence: CASSGTGVRQNIQYF.

The CDR3 coding sequence is TGTGCCAGCAGCTTAGACAGACTTGGTGCTCAGCCCCAGCATTTT. Protein product: CASSLDRLGAQPQHF. The chain is built from TRBV7-9 and TRBJ1-5; no definite D call. The CDR3 is made up of 15 amino acids. CDR1 is SEHNR and CDR2 is FQNEAQ in the germline V gene (reference sequence). Trimming pared 1 base from V and 6 bases from J, leaving 13 bases between.